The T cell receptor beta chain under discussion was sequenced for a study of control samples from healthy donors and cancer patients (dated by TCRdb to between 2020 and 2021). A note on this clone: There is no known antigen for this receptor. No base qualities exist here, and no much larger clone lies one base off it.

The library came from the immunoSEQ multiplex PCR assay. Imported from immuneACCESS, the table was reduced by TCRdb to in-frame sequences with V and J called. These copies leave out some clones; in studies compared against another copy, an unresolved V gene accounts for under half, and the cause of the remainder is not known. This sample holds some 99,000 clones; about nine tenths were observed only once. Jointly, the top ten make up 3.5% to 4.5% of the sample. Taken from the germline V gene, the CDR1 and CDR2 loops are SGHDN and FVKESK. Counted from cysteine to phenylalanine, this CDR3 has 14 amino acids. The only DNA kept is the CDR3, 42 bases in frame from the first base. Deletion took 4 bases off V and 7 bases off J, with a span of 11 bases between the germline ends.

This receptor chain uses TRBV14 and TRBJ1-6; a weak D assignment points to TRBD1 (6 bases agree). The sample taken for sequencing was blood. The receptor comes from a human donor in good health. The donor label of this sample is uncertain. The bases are TGTGCCAGCAGCCCGGGGGCGTGGAATTCACCCCTCCACTTT. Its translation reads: CASSPGAWNSPLHF. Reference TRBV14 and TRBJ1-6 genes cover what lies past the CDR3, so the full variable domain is EAGVTQFPSHSVIEKGQTVTLRCDPISGHDNLYWYRRVMGKEIKFLLHFVKESKQDESGMPNNRFLAERTGGTYSTLKVQPAELEDSGVYFCASSPGAWNSPLHFGNGTRLTVT.